These T cell receptor beta chains were read from a single sample in a study of blood T cell repertoires in COVID-19. Profiled with immunoSEQ multiplex PCR; TCRdb holds only in-frame clones, not every one. There are roughly 260,000 clones in the sample; approximately 91% occur only once, and 2.1% lies in the top ten. The material sequenced was peripheral blood. All receptors come from a woman aged 35 to 49 who had recovered from COVID-19. Each CDR3 is given with its conserved first and last residue. Fields, in order: V gene, J gene, clone size, D gene, CDR3 DNA, CDR3 protein. A D gene is named only where the DNA matches it firmly. Size is stated for part of the rows, as once, few or many counts, or as a class when the clone is expanded.

V: TRBV30
J: TRBJ2-7
size: .
D: TRBD1
DNA: TGTGCCTGGACACAGGGGAACGAGCAGTACTTC
CDR3: CAWTQGNEQYF

V: TRBV5-8
J: TRBJ2-7
size: few
D: .
DNA: TGTGCCAGCAGCTATCCGGGGGACGAGCAGTACTTC
CDR3: CASSYPGDEQYF

V: TRBV28
J: TRBJ2-2
size: .
D: TRBD1
DNA: TGTGCCAGCAGCCGACAGGGGGCTAACACCGGGGAGCTGTTTTTT
CDR3: CASSRQGANTGELFF

V: TRBV7-8
J: TRBJ1-2
size: .
D: TRBD1
DNA: TGTGCCAGCAGCCCTAGGGACAGGGCCACCTATGGCTACACCTTC
CDR3: CASSPRDRATYGYTF

V: TRBV4-2
J: TRBJ2-3
size: .
D: TRBD2
DNA: TGTGCCAGCAGCCGGCCGGGACTAGCAGAAGATACGCAGTATTTT
CDR3: CASSRPGLAEDTQYF

V: TRBV6-6
J: TRBJ1-2
size: .
D: .
DNA: TGTGCCAGCAGTTACCCCCCCCGGGGTGACTATGGCTACACCTTC
CDR3: CASSYPPRGDYGYTF

V: TRBV6-1
J: TRBJ1-2
size: .
D: .
DNA: TGTGCCAGCAGTGAAGATTATCGTGGCTACACCTTC
CDR3: CASSEDYRGYTF

V: TRBV25-1
J: TRBJ2-5
size: .
D: .
DNA: TGTGCCAGCAGTGTTGGGGGGATGGTGGAGACCCAGTACTTC
CDR3: CASSVGGMVETQYF

V: TRBV6-1
J: TRBJ1-2
size: .
D: TRBD1
DNA: TGTGCCAGCAGTGAAAGATTGAGACAGGGGTCTCGAAATGGCTACACCTTC
CDR3: CASSERLRQGSRNGYTF

V: TRBV24-1
J: TRBJ2-1
size: .
D: TRBD2
DNA: TGTGCCACCAGTGATCTTACGGGGGGGAGGGGTGAGCAGTTCTTC
CDR3: CATSDLTGGRGEQFF

V: TRBV19
J: TRBJ2-7
size: .
D: .
DNA: TGTGCCAGTAGTATTTCGGGTGGCTTCTCCTACGAGCAGTACTTC
CDR3: CASSISGGFSYEQYF

V: TRBV19
J: TRBJ2-1
size: .
D: .
DNA: TGTGCCAGTAAGTCCTTAAGTACAGCCTCCTACAATGAGCAGTTCTTC
CDR3: CASKSLSTASYNEQFF

V: TRBV7-6
J: TRBJ2-3
size: .
D: TRBD2
DNA: TGTGCCAGCAGCTTAAGGATAGCGGGAGGCAGCACAGATACGCAGTATTTT
CDR3: CASSLRIAGGSTDTQYF

V: TRBV9
J: TRBJ2-7
size: .
D: TRBD1
DNA: TGTGCCAGCAGCGTAGGAGGACAGGGGATCTACGAGCAGTACTTC
CDR3: CASSVGGQGIYEQYF

V: TRBV18
J: TRBJ2-7
size: .
D: TRBD1
DNA: TGTGCCAGCTCACCGGGGGACAGGGTATACGAGCAGTACTTC
CDR3: CASSPGDRVYEQYF

V: TRBV27
J: TRBJ1-1
size: .
D: .
DNA: TGTGCCAGCAGTGTCGACAGTGGAGTAAACACTGAAGCTTTCTTT
CDR3: CASSVDSGVNTEAFF

V: TRBV10-3
J: TRBJ1-2
size: .
D: .
DNA: TGTGCCATCAGTGATACCCCGGGGGGCTACACCTTC
CDR3: CAISDTPGGYTF

V: TRBV5-6
J: TRBJ2-4
size: .
D: TRBD1
DNA: TGTGCCAGCAGCTCCCGAATTGGACAGGGGCTAGCCAAAAACATTCAGTACTTC
CDR3: CASSSRIGQGLAKNIQYF

V: TRBV24-1
J: TRBJ1-5
size: .
D: .
DNA: TGTGCCACCAGCTGGGGACACCAGCCCCAGCATTTT
CDR3: CATSWGHQPQHF

V: TRBV4-3
J: TRBJ1-3
size: .
D: .
DNA: TGCGCCAGCAGCCAAGAGTTGGTGCAACAGTTCTCTGGAAACACCATATATTTT
CDR3: CASSQELVQQFSGNTIYF

V: TRBV9
J: TRBJ2-1
size: .
D: .
DNA: TGTGCCAGCAGCCCTCGAATAGGGGGCAATGAGCAGTTCTTC
CDR3: CASSPRIGGNEQFF

V: TRBV7-2
J: TRBJ1-2
size: .
D: .
DNA: TGTGCCAGCAGCCCCGACCCCGGGACACCTCTCGGCTATGGCTACACCTTC
CDR3: CASSPDPGTPLGYGYTF

V: TRBV4-3
J: TRBJ1-1
size: many
D: .
DNA: TGCGCCAGCAGCCAAGATTCGGGTACTGAAGCTTTCTTT
CDR3: CASSQDSGTEAFF

V: TRBV11-2
J: TRBJ1-4
size: .
D: .
DNA: TGTGCCAGCAGCCCAAGGGGAAGAAGTAATGAAAAACTGTTTTTT
CDR3: CASSPRGRSNEKLFF

V: TRBV28
J: TRBJ2-3
size: .
D: TRBD1
DNA: TGTGCCAGCAGTACTTGGACAGGGTTGGCAGATACGCAGTATTTT
CDR3: CASSTWTGLADTQYF

V: TRBV21-1
J: TRBJ2-7
size: .
D: .
DNA: TGTGCCAGCAGCGAGGCCCGAATATCCTACGAGCAGTACTTC
CDR3: CASSEARISYEQYF

V: TRBV7-2
J: TRBJ2-1
size: .
D: TRBD1
DNA: TGTGCCAGCACCGCCGACAGGGGGGGTTACAATGAGCAGTTCTTC
CDR3: CASTADRGGYNEQFF

V: TRBV7-9
J: TRBJ2-1
size: .
D: .
DNA: TGTGCCAGCAGCTTAGGACAGGCCACCTACAATGAGCAGTTCTTC
CDR3: CASSLGQATYNEQFF

V: TRBV7-9
J: TRBJ1-3
size: .
D: .
DNA: TGTGCCAGCAGCCCATTTTCTGGAAACACCATATATTTT
CDR3: CASSPFSGNTIYF

V: TRBV3-1/TRBV3-2
J: TRBJ2-5
size: .
D: TRBD2
DNA: TGTGCCAGCAGTCTGACAGTTCTAGCGGGAGGGCCAGAGTGGGAGACCCAGTACTTC
CDR3: CASSLTVLAGGPEWETQYF

V: TRBV12-5
J: TRBJ2-5
size: .
D: .
DNA: TGTGCTAGTGGTTTGTCCGCAGGGAAAGAGACCCAGTACTTC
CDR3: CASGLSAGKETQYF